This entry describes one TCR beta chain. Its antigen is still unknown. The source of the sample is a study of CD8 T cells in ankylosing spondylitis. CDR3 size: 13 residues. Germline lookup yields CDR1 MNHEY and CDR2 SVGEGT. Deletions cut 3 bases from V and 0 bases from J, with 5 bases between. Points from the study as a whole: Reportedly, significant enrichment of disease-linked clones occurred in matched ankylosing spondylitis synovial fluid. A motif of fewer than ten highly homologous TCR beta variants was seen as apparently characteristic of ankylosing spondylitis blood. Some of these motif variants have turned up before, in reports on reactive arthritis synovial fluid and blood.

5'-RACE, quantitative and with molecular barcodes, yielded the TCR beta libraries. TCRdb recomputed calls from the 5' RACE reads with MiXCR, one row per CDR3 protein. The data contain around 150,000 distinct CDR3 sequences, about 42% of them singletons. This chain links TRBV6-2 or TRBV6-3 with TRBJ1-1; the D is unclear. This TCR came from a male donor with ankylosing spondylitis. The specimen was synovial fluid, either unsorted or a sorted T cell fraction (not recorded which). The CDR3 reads CASSYRLNTEAFF. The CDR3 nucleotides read TGTGCCAGCAGTTATCGCCTGAACACTGAAGCTTTCTTT.